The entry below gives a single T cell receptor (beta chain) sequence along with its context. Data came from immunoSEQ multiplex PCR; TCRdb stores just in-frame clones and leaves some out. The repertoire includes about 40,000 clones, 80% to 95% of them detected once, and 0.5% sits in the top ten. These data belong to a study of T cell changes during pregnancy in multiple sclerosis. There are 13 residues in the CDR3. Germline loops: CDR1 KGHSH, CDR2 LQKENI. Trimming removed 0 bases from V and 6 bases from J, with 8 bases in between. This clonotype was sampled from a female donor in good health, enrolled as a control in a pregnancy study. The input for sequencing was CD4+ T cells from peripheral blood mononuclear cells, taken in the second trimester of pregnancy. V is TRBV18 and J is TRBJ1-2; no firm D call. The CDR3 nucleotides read TGTGCCAGCTCACCACCGCCCGGGAATGGCTACACCTTC. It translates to CASSPPPGNGYTF.